This T cell receptor beta chain came from a study of neoadjuvant anti-PD-1 for oral cavity cancer. Overall study context: Patients mostly received three to four biweekly nivolumab doses at 3 mg/kg before surgery.

The assay was immunoSEQ multiplex PCR, and TCRdb's table has in-frame clones only and misses some. This sample has around 35,000 clones, with around 38% found just once. Time point of the sample: after neoadjuvant nivolumab, at surgical resection. CDR1 SGHTA and CDR2 FQGNSA come from the germline V gene. V lost 5 bases and J lost 6; bases outside the gene matches: 10. The CDR3 runs to 14 residues. This clone was observed at least ten times. The sequence was obtained from a person aged 40 to 85 with oral cavity squamous cell carcinoma. The V call is TRBV7-2, the J call TRBJ2-7, with 7 positions matching TRBD1. The sample in question was tumor tissue, obtained after nivolumab (anti-PD-1) treatment. CDR3 sequence: CASSIGQELGEQYF. The CDR3 coding sequence is TGTGCCAGCAGCATCGGACAGGAGCTGGGCGAGCAGTACTTC. The whole variable domain, remainder taken from reference TRBV7-2 and TRBJ2-7, is GAGVSQSPSNKVTEKGKDVELRCDPISGHTALYWYRQSLGQGLEFLIYFQGNSAPDKSGLPSDRFSAERTGGSVSTLTIQRTQQEDSAVYLCASSIGQELGEQYFGPGTRLTVT.